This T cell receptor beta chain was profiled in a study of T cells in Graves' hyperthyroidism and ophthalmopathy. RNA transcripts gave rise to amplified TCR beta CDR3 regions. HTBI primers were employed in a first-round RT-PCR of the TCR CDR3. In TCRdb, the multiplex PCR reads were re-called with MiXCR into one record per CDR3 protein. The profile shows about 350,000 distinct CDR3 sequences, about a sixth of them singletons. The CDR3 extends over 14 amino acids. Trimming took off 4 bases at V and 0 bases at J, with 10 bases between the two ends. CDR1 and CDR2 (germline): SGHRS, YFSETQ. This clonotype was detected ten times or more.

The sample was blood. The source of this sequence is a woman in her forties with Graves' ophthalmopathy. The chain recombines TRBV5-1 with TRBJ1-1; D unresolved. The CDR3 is CASSPTTVNTEAFF. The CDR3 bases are TGCGCCAGCAGCCCTACAACAGTGAACACTGAAGCTTTCTTT.